This T cell receptor (beta chain) was captured in a study of spatial heterogeneity in lung cancer. The wider study: There were some 70 donors, all of them untreated patients with early-stage non-small cell lung cancer.

CDR3 size: 14 residues. The germline CDR1 and CDR2 sequences are DFQATT and SNEGSKA (reference sequence). V trimming: 4 bases; J trimming: 5 bases; junction bases outside the gene matches: 8. This clonotype was picked up many times. Documented time point: blood at routine non-recurrence follow-up after resection. TCRdb re-called the 5' RACE reads through MiXCR, storing one row per CDR3 protein. This sample has about 110,000 distinct CDR3 sequences, with less than 14% found just once. The chain has TRBV20-1 and TRBJ2-1, with 7 bases that match TRBD1. The clonotype comes from a female donor with early-stage non-small cell lung cancer. The starting material was PBMCs, obtained at follow-up. The CDR3 bases are TGCAGTGCTAACCCGGGACAGAGAAACAATGAGCAGTTCTTC. Translated: CSANPGQRNNEQFF.